Shown below are 16 T cell receptor beta chains from a single sample sequenced in a study of shared clonotypes between healthy human individuals (dated by TCRdb to 2019 to 2021). CD8 naive samples consisted of CD45RO-negative cells that were positively selected for CCR7, yielding a CD45RA+CCR7+ population without TemRA cells. The library came from the immunoSEQ multiplex PCR assay. TCRdb retrieved this table from immuneACCESS and kept in-frame rearrangements only. Not all clones are present; in checked studies, unresolved V genes account for under half, and no reason is known for the remainder. The sample records hundreds of thousands of clones, 95% to 97% of which are singletons. The ten largest account for less than 0.12% of the sample. The sequencing sample was made of naive CD8+ T cells sorted from blood. This specimen's cell subset or site label, per the study, means: CD45RA+CCR7+. These receptors were collected from a young woman in good health.

CDR3 protein: CASSQDRFANYGYTF. The CDR3 DNA reads TGCGCCAGCAGCCAAGACAGGTTCGCTAACTATGGCTACACCTTC. The chain uses TRBV4-1 and TRBJ1-2; no definite D call. CDR1 MGHRA and CDR2 YSYEKL come from the germline V gene. The CDR3 extends over 15 amino acids. V lost 0 bases and J lost 0, with 8 bases in between.

The chain has TRBV2 and TRBJ1-5; TRBD1 matches 7 bases. Germline CDR1 reads SNHLY; CDR2 reads FYNNEI. V dropped 7 bases and J dropped 5; count of bases not matched to a gene: 8. The CDR3 sequence is 14 residues long. The CDR3 region has the DNA TGTGCCAGCACCTCGACAGGGAACGATCAGCCCCAGCATTTT. As protein: CASTSTGNDQPQHF. Full variable domain (missing parts from reference TRBV2 and TRBJ1-5): EPEVTQTPSHQVTQMGQEVILRCVPISNHLYFYWYRQILGQKVEFLVSFYNNEISEKSEIFDDQFSVERPDGSNFTLKIRSTKLEDSAMYFCASTSTGNDQPQHFGDGTRLSIL.

The CDR3 region is CASATSGESSYNEQFF. The DNA of the CDR3 is TGTGCCAGCGCGACTAGCGGGGAGTCCTCCTACAATGAGCAGTTCTTC. The chain employs TRBV18 and TRBJ2-1, with 11 bases matching TRBD2. CDR3 length: 16 residues. Germline assignment: CDR1 KGHSH and CDR2 LQKENI. The V and J ends lost 8 bases and 0 bases, in that order; junction bases with no gene match: 6. The complete variable domain, with remaining parts taken from reference TRBV18 and TRBJ2-1, reads NAGVMQNPRHLVRRRGQEARLRCSPMKGHSHVYWYRQLPEEGLKFMVYLQKENIIDESGMPKERFSAEFPKEGPSILRIQQVVRGDSAAYFCASATSGESSYNEQFFGPGTRLTVL.

The chain couples TRBV9 to TRBJ1-1; no definite D call. The CDR3 extends over 14 amino acids. CDR1 and CDR2 from the germline V gene are SGDLS and YYNGEE. V lost 0 bases and J lost 4, with 10 bases in between. The CDR3: CASSVGGRFTEAFF. CDR3 nucleotides: TGTGCCAGCAGCGTAGGTGGACGGTTCACTGAAGCTTTCTTT.

V and J are TRBV28 and TRBJ1-5, with TRBD1 matching 8 bases. The CDR3 runs 13 residues. After removal of 7 bases from V and 6 bases from J, the junction contained 5 bases not matched to a gene. The germline CDR1 and CDR2 sequences are MDHEN and SYDVKM. CDR3 coding DNA: TGTGCCAGCAAGGACAGGGAGAGTCAGCCCCAGCATTTT. It encodes CASKDRESQPQHF.

This clone was counted once. The rearrangement uses TRBV18 and TRBJ1-1, with D perhaps TRBD1 (6 bases). CDR3 length equals 14 residues. The V gene's germline CDR1 is KGHSH and CDR2 LQKENI. The V gene lost 3 bases and the J gene lost 4 bases, with 12 bases spanning the gap. The CDR3 sequence: CASSPAGVGTEAFF. In DNA, the CDR3 is TGTGCCAGCTCACCGGCAGGGGTCGGCACTGAAGCTTTCTTT.

The chain employs TRBV10-1 and TRBJ2-2, with D perhaps TRBD1 (6 bases). This CDR3 region has 12 residues. V lost 6 bases, J lost 8 bases, and 10 bases lay in between. Looked up from germline, CDR1 is WNHNN and CDR2 is SYGVQD (reference sequence). The CDR3 nucleotides read TGCGCCAGCAGCTCCGGGACAGGGGAGCTGTTTTTT. Protein sequence: CASSSGTGELFF.

The genes are TRBV29-1 and TRBJ2-2, with D perhaps matching TRBD2 (5 bases). CDR1 is SQVTM and CDR2 is ANQGSEA in the germline V gene. The CDR3 runs 14 residues. Trimming removed 3 bases from V and 1 base from J, with 9 bases in between. CDR3 sequence: CSVDFGGNTGELFF. The CDR3 DNA is TGCAGCGTTGACTTCGGAGGGAACACCGGGGAGCTGTTTTTT.

This sequence joins TRBV10-2 and TRBJ2-5, with 8 nucleotides matching TRBD2. J was trimmed by 5 bases and V by 4 bases; bases with no gene match: 12. The CDR3 has 16 residues. CDR1 WSHSY and CDR2 SAAADI come from the germline V gene. CDR3 sequence reads: CASSGGTGGPSETQYF. CDR3 nucleotide sequence: TGCGCCAGCAGTGGTGGGACGGGAGGGCCGAGTGAGACCCAGTACTTC.

The chain couples TRBV19 to TRBJ1-2; D not resolved. This CDR3 comprises 14 residues. Trimming took 4 bases from V and 6 from J, leaving 15 bases between them. The V gene's germline CDR1 is LNHDA and CDR2 SQIVND (reference sequence). CDR3: CASSTIPLINGYTF. The DNA of the CDR3 is TGTGCCAGTAGTACAATCCCCCTCATAAATGGCTACACCTTC.

This chain uses TRBV6-5 with TRBJ2-3; the match to TRBD2 covers 8 bases. CDR3 length equals 14 residues. After removal of 2 bases from V and 6 bases from J, the junction contained 4 bases not matched to a gene. Germline CDR1 MNHEY, CDR2 SVGAGI. The CDR3 DNA reads as TGTGCCAGCAGTTACACGGGAGGGGGGGATACGCAGTATTTT. Residues: CASSYTGGGDTQYF.

Worth noting for this clone: It may be a read error: a sequence one base away is much more abundant. The rearrangement links TRBV11-1 to TRBJ2-7; the D is unclear. This CDR3 contains 11 residues. The germline V and J ends were trimmed by 4 bases and 0 bases, with 1 base remaining between them. Germline assignment: CDR1 SGHAT and CDR2 FQDESV (reference sequence). The CDR3 bases are TGTGCCAGCAGCTCCTCCTACGAGCAGTACTTC. Protein product: CASSSSYEQYF.

This clone was observed a handful of times. The chain employs TRBV7-9 and TRBJ2-2, with 7 bases that match TRBD1. Trimming took 5 bases from V and 6 from J; bases not matched to a gene: 6. In germline, CDR1 is SEHNR, CDR2 FQNEAQ (reference sequence). The CDR3 covers 14 residues. CDR3 in DNA: TGTGCCAGCAGCCCAGACAGGGTTCCCGGGGAGCTGTTTTTT. Encoded protein: CASSPDRVPGELFF.

The chain carries TRBV7-6 and TRBJ2-5; D is ambiguous. The CDR3 covers 13 residues. CDR1 SGHVS and CDR2 FNYEAQ come from the germline V gene. V was shortened by 1 base and J by 3 bases, with 6 bases between the two germline ends. The CDR3 sequence is CASSLDGEETQYF. CDR3 DNA: TGTGCCAGCAGCTTAGATGGGGAAGAGACCCAGTACTTC.

This clone was observed once. CDR3 nucleotide sequence: TGTGCCGGAGGGGCTTATGGAAACACCATATATTTT. It translates to CAGGAYGNTIYF. This sequence joins TRBV28 and TRBJ1-3; tentatively, D is TRBD1 (5 bases). This CDR3 spans 12 amino acids. Germline-derived CDR1 and CDR2 are MDHEN and SYDVKM. The ends were cut back, 11 bases at V and 3 bases at J, with 11 bases in the middle. The full variable domain, in which reference TRBV28 and TRBJ1-3 provide the parts outside the CDR3, is DVKVTQSSRYLVKRTGEKVFLECVQDMDHENMFWYRQDPGLGLRLIYFSYDVKMKEKGDIPEGYSVSREKKERFSLILESASTNQTSMYLCAGGAYGNTIYFGEGSWLTVV.

V and J are TRBV27 and TRBJ2-5; 12 bases line up with TRBD2. With V trimmed by 4 bases and J by 3 bases, 9 bases remained unmatched. CDR3 size: 17 residues. Germline-derived CDR1 and CDR2 are MNHEY and SMNVEV (reference sequence). In DNA form, the CDR3 reads TGTGCCAGCAGTTCTCTACCGGGACTAGCGGGCGAAGAGACCCAGTACTTC. Its translation: CASSSLPGLAGEETQYF.